These 2 T cell receptor beta chains came from one sample sequenced in a study of tumor-infiltrating lymphocytes in primary liver carcinoma. Unsorted whole blood served as the source of blood RNA, and germline DNA was extracted as well. Starting material of 450 to 550 ng total RNA yielded TCR beta cDNA via a constant-region primer. Researchers made the TCR beta libraries by running three nested multiplex PCR rounds with slightly modified ARM-PCR. Investigators reported that the first two PCR rounds, at 10 to 11 cycles each, used TRBV1-TRBV30 forward primers with a C-beta reverse primer. One entry per CDR3 protein results from TCRdb running MiXCR on the multiplex PCR reads. The data contain around 330,000 distinct CDR3 sequences, 65% of them singletons. The sequenced sample consisted of peripheral blood. These receptors all stem from a man aged 40-49 years with primary liver carcinoma and hepatitis B virus infection.

This clonotype has a count of ten or more. V is TRBV29-1 and J is TRBJ2-3; no clear D. The germline V gene has CDR1 SQVTM and CDR2 ANQGSEA. The CDR3 runs to 12 residues. V was clipped by 4 bases and J by 6 bases, with 11 bases between them. CDR3 sequence: CSVARVGDTQYF. CDR3 bases: TGCAGCGTTGCTAGGGTGGGGGATACGCAGTATTTT.

Only a few counts were recorded for this clonotype. The rearrangement uses TRBV12-3 or TRBV12-4 and TRBJ2-5; the D is unclear. The ends were cut back, 3 bases at V and 7 bases at J, with 9 bases in the middle. This CDR3 is built from 12 residues. The CDR3 coding sequence is TGTGCCAGCAGTTTTAGTTGGGGGACCCAGTACTTC. Its protein product is CASSFSWGTQYF.